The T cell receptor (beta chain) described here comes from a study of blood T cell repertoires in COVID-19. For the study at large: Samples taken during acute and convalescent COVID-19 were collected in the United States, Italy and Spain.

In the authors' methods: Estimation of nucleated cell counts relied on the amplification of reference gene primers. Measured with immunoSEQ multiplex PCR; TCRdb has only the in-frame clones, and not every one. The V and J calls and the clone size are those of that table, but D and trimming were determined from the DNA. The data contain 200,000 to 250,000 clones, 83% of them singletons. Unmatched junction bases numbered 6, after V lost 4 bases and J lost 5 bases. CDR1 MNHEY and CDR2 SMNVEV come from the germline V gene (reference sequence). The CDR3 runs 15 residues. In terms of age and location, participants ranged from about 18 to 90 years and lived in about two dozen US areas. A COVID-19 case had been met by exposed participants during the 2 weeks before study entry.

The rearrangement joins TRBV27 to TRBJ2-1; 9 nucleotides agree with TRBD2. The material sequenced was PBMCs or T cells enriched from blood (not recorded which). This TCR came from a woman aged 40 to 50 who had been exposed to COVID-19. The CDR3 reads CASSSLASGDNEQFF. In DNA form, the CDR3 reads TGTGCCAGCAGTTCCCTGGCTAGCGGGGACAATGAGCAGTTCTTC.